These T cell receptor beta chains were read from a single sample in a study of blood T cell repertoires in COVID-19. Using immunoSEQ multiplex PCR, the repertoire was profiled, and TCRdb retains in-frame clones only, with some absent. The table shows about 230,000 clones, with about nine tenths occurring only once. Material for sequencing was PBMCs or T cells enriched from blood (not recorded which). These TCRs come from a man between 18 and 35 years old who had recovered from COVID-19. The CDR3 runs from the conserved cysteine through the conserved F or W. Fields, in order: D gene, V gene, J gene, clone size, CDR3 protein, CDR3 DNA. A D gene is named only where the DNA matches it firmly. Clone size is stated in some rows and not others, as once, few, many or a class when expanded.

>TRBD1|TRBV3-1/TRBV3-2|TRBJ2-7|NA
CASSRGQGPYEQYF
TGTGCCAGCAGCCGCGGACAGGGGCCCTACGAGCAGTACTTC
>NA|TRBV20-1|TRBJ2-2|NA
CSASSVNTGELFF
TGCAGTGCTAGTTCGGTTAACACCGGGGAGCTGTTTTTT
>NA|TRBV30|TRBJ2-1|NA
CAWSVLHESSYNEQFF
TGTGCCTGGAGTGTACTACACGAATCCTCCTACAATGAGCAGTTCTTC
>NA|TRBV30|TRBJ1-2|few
CAGAGQGGAGGYTF
TGTGCCGGAGCCGGGCAGGGCGGGGCAGGCGGCTACACCTTC
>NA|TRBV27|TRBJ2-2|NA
CASSTLGSGEGVPNTGELFF
TGTGCCAGCAGTACTCTAGGATCAGGGGAGGGGGTTCCGAACACCGGGGAGCTGTTTTTT
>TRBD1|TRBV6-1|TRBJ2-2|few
CASSESTGDTGELFF
TGTGCCAGCAGTGAGAGTACAGGGGACACCGGGGAGCTGTTTTTT
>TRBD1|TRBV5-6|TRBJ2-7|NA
CASSFFMGQGTYEQYF
TGTGCCAGCAGCTTTTTTATGGGACAGGGAACCTACGAGCAGTACTTC
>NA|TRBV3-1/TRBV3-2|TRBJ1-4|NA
CASSPGGSTNEKLFF
TGTGCCAGCAGCCCGGGGGGTTCAACTAATGAAAAACTGTTTTTT
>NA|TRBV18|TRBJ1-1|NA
CASSGLGGNTEAFF
TGTGCCAGCTCAGGGTTGGGGGGGAACACTGAAGCTTTCTTT
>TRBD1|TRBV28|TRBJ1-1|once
CASSSEQGAWGNTEAFF
TGTGCCAGCAGTTCTGAACAGGGGGCTTGGGGGAACACTGAAGCTTTCTTT